A selection of T cell receptor beta chains follows, all from one sample in a study of blood T cells in healthy people across ages. TCRdb re-analysed the 5' RACE reads in MiXCR, keeping a single row per CDR3 protein. Of roughly 1,000,000 distinct CDR3 sequences listed, approximately 25% were seen once; the top ten hold about 0.8%. These data also featured in a second study, about T cells of mothers and their children.

Sequenced: blood. These TCRs come from a girl aged 2-10 years in good health. Each CDR3 is given with its conserved first and last residue. The D gene is left open where the match is weak. Clone sizes are given selectively: once, few, many, or a class where the clone is expanded.

d_gene,j_gene,abundance,v_gene,CDR3nt,CDR3aa
.,TRBJ1-2,.,TRBV5-1,TGCGCCAGCAGCCCCGGGGCAGGACAACGAGAAAATTTCTATGGCTACACCTTC,CASSPGAGQRENFYGYTF
TRBD1,TRBJ2-5,.,TRBV2,TGTGCCAGCAGTGAAACAGGGGTTCAAGAGACCCAGTACTTC,CASSETGVQETQYF
.,TRBJ2-4,.,TRBV29-1,TGCAGCGTTGATACAGGGACCAAAAACATTCAGTACTTC,CSVDTGTKNIQYF
.,TRBJ2-3,.,TRBV12-3/TRBV12-4,TGTGCCAGCAGTTTAGCAGGAGGGGGCGGCTGGAATACGCAGTATTTT,CASSLAGGGGWNTQYF
.,TRBJ2-7,few,TRBV27,TGTGCCAGCGGTCTCTCAGGGACCGAGCAGTACTTC,CASGLSGTEQYF
.,TRBJ2-5,.,TRBV5-1,TGCGCCAGCAGCTTGAACGCGCCTCAGGAGACCCAGTACTTC,CASSLNAPQETQYF
.,TRBJ2-2,.,TRBV20-1,TGCAGTGTTCTCGGGCCGAACACCGGGGAGCTGTTTTTT,CSVLGPNTGELFF
.,TRBJ2-3,few,TRBV29-1,TGCAGCGTTGAGGTCGGCTTCACAGATACGCAGTATTTT,CSVEVGFTDTQYF
.,TRBJ1-5,.,TRBV11-2,TGTGCCAGCAGCTTAGATTATCGCTCGGCTAATCAGCCCCAGCATTTT,CASSLDYRSANQPQHF
TRBD1,TRBJ1-2,many,TRBV27,TGTGCCAGCAGTCCCCCGACAGGGAACTATGGCTACACCTTC,CASSPPTGNYGYTF
.,TRBJ2-3,once,TRBV20-1,TGCAGTGCTAGCCCTATTTTGGTGGGGGAAAGCACAGATACGCAGTATTTT,CSASPILVGESTDTQYF
.,TRBJ1-1,few,TRBV12-3/TRBV12-4,TGTGCCAGCACCCCGGACAGTCACGGCGCTTTCTTT,CASTPDSHGAFF
TRBD2,TRBJ2-1,.,TRBV29-1,TGCAGCGTTGTGTCTAGCGGGAGCTCCTACAATGAGCGGTTCTTC,CSVVSSGSSYNERFF
TRBD2,TRBJ2-3,few,TRBV2,TGTGCCACCAACCGACTAGCGTCTAGCACAGATACGCAGTATTTT,CATNRLASSTDTQYF
TRBD2,TRBJ2-1,once,TRBV20-1,TGCAGTGCTCGACCTAGCGGGAGAAGGGACAATGAGCAGTTCTTC,CSARPSGRRDNEQFF
TRBD1,TRBJ1-1,few,TRBV29-1,TGCAGCTCTATCGCCGGGACAGGGGGAGCTTTCTTT,CSSIAGTGGAFF
.,TRBJ1-2,few,TRBV12-5,TGTGCTAGTGGTTTGGTACAAGGGGAGGGCTACACCTTC,CASGLVQGEGYTF
.,TRBJ2-3,few,TRBV5-6,TGTGCCAGCAGCTCCCCGGGACCAGGAGCAGATACGCAGTATTTT,CASSSPGPGADTQYF
.,TRBJ1-4,few,TRBV12-3/TRBV12-4,TGTGCCAGCAGCCAACCAGGGGTTGAAAAACTGTTTTTT,CASSQPGVEKLFF
TRBD2,TRBJ2-1,.,TRBV7-2,TGTGCCAGCAGCTTAGGGGGTAGCGGGAGTATGGACTTC,CASSLGGSGSMDF
.,TRBJ2-7,few,TRBV12-3/TRBV12-4,TGTGCCAGCAGTAATACAGGGAACGAGCAGTACTTC,CASSNTGNEQYF
TRBD2,TRBJ2-1,.,TRBV18,TGTGCCAGCTCACCACCCCGTCCCAGCGGGAGCCACAATGAGCAGTTCTTC,CASSPPRPSGSHNEQFF
TRBD1,TRBJ2-7,.,TRBV20-1,TGCAGTGCTAGAGCGCTGACAGGGGGGACCTCCTACGAGCAGTACTTC,CSARALTGGTSYEQYF
.,TRBJ2-5,few,TRBV6-1,TGTGCCAGCTTGAGGTCCGGAGGGCGCCAAGAGACCCAGTACTTC,CASLRSGGRQETQYF
TRBD1,TRBJ1-2,.,TRBV10-3,TGTGCCATGCTTGGTACAGGGGGAGGAGGCTACACCTTC,CAMLGTGGGGYTF
TRBD2,TRBJ2-1,few,TRBV6-4,TGTGCCAGCAGTCTCAGCGGGGGGGCCTGGTATGAGCAGTTCTTC,CASSLSGGAWYEQFF
TRBD2,TRBJ2-5,.,TRBV5-6,TGTGCCAGCAGCTTCGTACCTTTACTCGGACTAGCGGGAGAGACCCAGTACTTC,CASSFVPLLGLAGETQYF
TRBD2,TRBJ2-1,.,TRBV2,TGTGCCAGCAGCCCCGTAGCGGGAGTCCCCAATGAGCAGTTCTTC,CASSPVAGVPNEQFF
TRBD1,TRBJ2-2,few,TRBV20-1,TGCAGTGCCGAAACGGGACAGCTAAACACCGGGGAGCTGTTTTTT,CSAETGQLNTGELFF
.,TRBJ2-7,few,TRBV20-1,TGCAGTGCCATACCTTACAACTCCTACGAGCAGTACTTC,CSAIPYNSYEQYF
.,TRBJ2-7,.,TRBV29-1,TGCAGCGCAGAATTCTCCTACGAGCAGTACTTC,CSAEFSYEQYF
.,TRBJ2-1,.,TRBV7-9,TGTGCCAGCAGCCAAAATAACTTGGGGAATGAGCAGTTCTTC,CASSQNNLGNEQFF
.,TRBJ2-1,.,TRBV7-3,TGTGCCAGCAGCCCATTCGAAAGGAGCTCCTACAATGAGCAGTTCTTC,CASSPFERSSYNEQFF
.,TRBJ2-6,.,TRBV18,TGTGCCAGCTCACCCACGGCACGGACAGTAAGCTCTGGGGCCAACGTCCTGACTTTC,CASSPTARTVSSGANVLTF
TRBD1,TRBJ1-4,few,TRBV6-1,TGTGCCAGCAGGTGGCAGGGGGCTGAAAAACTGTTTTTT,CASRWQGAEKLFF
.,TRBJ2-4,.,TRBV9,TGTGCCAGCAGCGTAGGGGCTGACCTAGCCAAAAACATTCAGTACTTC,CASSVGADLAKNIQYF
.,TRBJ2-1,few,TRBV12-3/TRBV12-4,TGTGCCAGCAGTTTCCCGGGACTCGCGACGGAAGAGCAGTTCTTC,CASSFPGLATEEQFF
.,TRBJ2-5,.,TRBV20-1,TGCAGTGCTAGAGATAGTGAGGGGGAAATGGGAGAGACCCAGTACTTC,CSARDSEGEMGETQYF
TRBD2,TRBJ2-1,.,TRBV11-2,TGTGCCAGCAGCCCTCGGACTAGCGGGGGGTATACAACTTTCTCCTACAATGAGCAGTTCTTC,CASSPRTSGGYTTFSYNEQFF
.,TRBJ2-5,.,TRBV7-8,TGTGCCAGCAGCTTTGTGTGGGGGGAGCGGGAGACCCAGTACTTC,CASSFVWGERETQYF
.,TRBJ2-1,.,TRBV20-1,TGCAGTGCTAGAAAGAATGAGCAGTTCTTC,CSARKNEQFF
TRBD2,TRBJ2-1,.,TRBV3-1,TGTGTCAGCAGCCAAGGACTAGCGGGCAATGAGCAGTTCTTC,CVSSQGLAGNEQFF
.,TRBJ1-2,.,TRBV14,TGTGCCAGCAGCCAAAATTTTGTGGGGGGCTACACCTTC,CASSQNFVGGYTF
.,TRBJ1-2,.,TRBV6-6,TGTGCCAGCAGTTACGGGCCGGACGGCCCTAACTATGGCTACACCTTC,CASSYGPDGPNYGYTF
.,TRBJ2-4,.,TRBV5-1,TGCGCCAGCAGTTCAGCGTCGGGGGAAAACATTCAGTACTTC,CASSSASGENIQYF
.,TRBJ2-1,once,TRBV28,TGTGCCAGCAGTTTATGTCTCGGGTGCGAGCAGTTCTTC,CASSLCLGCEQFF
.,TRBJ2-3,once,TRBV28,TGTGCCAGCAGTTTATGGCGGGGACGCACAGATACGCAGTATTTT,CASSLWRGRTDTQYF
.,TRBJ2-1,.,TRBV7-2,TGTGCCAGCAGGGCTACTACGGGGGACTACAATGAGCAGTTCTTC,CASRATTGDYNEQFF
TRBD1,TRBJ2-7,few,TRBV11-2,TGTGCCAGCAGCTTAGATAGCTTACAGGGGAACTCCTACGAGCAGTACTTC,CASSLDSLQGNSYEQYF
TRBD1,TRBJ1-1,.,TRBV7-3,TGTGCCAGCAGCGCCCAGGGGGCGCGGACTGAAGCTTTCTTT,CASSAQGARTEAFF
TRBD2,TRBJ2-3,few,TRBV5-1,TGCGCCAGCGGCTACGGACTAGCGGATAGCACAGATACGCAGTATTTT,CASGYGLADSTDTQYF
.,TRBJ2-1,.,TRBV7-2,TGTGCCAGCAGCTTAGCGAGTGTTGGAGGAAATGAGCAGTTCTTC,CASSLASVGGNEQFF
.,TRBJ2-7,few,TRBV4-3,TGCGCCAGCAGCCAGAGCCGGGATCGTCCCTACGAGCAGTACTTC,CASSQSRDRPYEQYF
TRBD2,TRBJ2-1,few,TRBV6-6,TGTGCCAGCAGTATCCCAGAGGGCGGGAGGGCCCAGAGGTACAATGAGCAGTTCTTC,CASSIPEGGRAQRYNEQFF